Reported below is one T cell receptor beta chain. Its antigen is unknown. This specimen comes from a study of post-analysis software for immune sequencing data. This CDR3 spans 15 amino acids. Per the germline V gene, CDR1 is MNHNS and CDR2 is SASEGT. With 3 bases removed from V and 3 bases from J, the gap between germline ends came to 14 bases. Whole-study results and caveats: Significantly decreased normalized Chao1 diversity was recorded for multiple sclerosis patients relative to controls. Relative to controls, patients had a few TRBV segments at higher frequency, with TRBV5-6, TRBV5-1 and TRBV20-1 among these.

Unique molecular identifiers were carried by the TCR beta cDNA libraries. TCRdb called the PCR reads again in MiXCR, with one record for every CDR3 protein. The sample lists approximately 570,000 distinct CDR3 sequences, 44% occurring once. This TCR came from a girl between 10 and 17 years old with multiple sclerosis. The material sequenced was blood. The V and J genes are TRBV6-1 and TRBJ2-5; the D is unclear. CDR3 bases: TGTGCCAGCAGTGAGGTCGCGAGGCGTGAAGAGACCCAGTACTTC. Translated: CASSEVARREETQYF.